The 15 T cell receptor beta chains below were found in one sample sequenced in a study of blood T cell repertoires in COVID-19 (dated by TCRdb to 2019 to 2021). Libraries were built with the immunoSEQ multiplex PCR assay. As stored in TCRdb, this immuneACCESS dataset retains in-frame rearrangements with V and J assigned. A fraction of the clones does not appear; measured against another copy, unresolved V genes explain less than half of the discrepancy, and the remainder lacks a known reason. This sample is represented by about 180,000 clones; roughly four fifths of them were singletons. Around 7% of the sample goes to the ten largest clones. Sequencing was carried out using peripheral blood. These receptors were obtained from a human donor in a cohort sampled during active COVID-19.

This clone was found once. The rearrangement joins TRBV5-1 to TRBJ2-1, with D maybe TRBD1 (6 bases). Trimming shortened V by 4 bases and J by 5 bases, and 10 bases separated the two germline ends. This CDR3 region has 13 residues. In germline, CDR1 is SGHRS, CDR2 YFSETQ. CDR3 region: CASSQDSHNEQFF. CDR3 DNA sequence: TGCGCCAGCAGCCAGGACAGCCACAATGAGCAGTTCTTC.

The chain is built from TRBV7-9 and TRBJ1-5; no clear D gene. V lost 5 bases and J lost 12, with 17 bases in between. The CDR3 covers 13 residues. Germline-derived CDR1 and CDR2 are SEHNR and FQNEAQ (reference sequence). The CDR3 nucleotides are TGTGCCAGCAGCCTGACCGGAGGCGGGCTCCAGCATTTT. Its translation is CASSLTGGGLQHF.

The rearrangement links TRBV6-5 to TRBJ1-1; TRBD1 matches at 8 bases. This CDR3 has 13 amino acids. J lost 8 bases, V lost 5 bases, and 7 bases had no gene match. Germline V CDR1 and CDR2: MNHEY, SVGAGI. This CDR3 is CASSTGQGREAFF. CDR3 coding DNA: TGTGCCAGCAGTACTGGACAGGGTAGGGAAGCTTTCTTT.

This chain's CDR3 is CASSVTSANTGELFF. CDR3 sequence (DNA): TGCGCCAGCAGCGTTACTAGCGCGAACACCGGGGAGCTGTTTTTT. V and J are TRBV5-1 and TRBJ2-2; TRBD2 matches at 7 bases. Germline CDR1 SGHRS, CDR2 YFSETQ. CDR3 length: 15 residues. After removal of 4 bases from V and 0 bases from J, the junction contained 3 bases not matched to a gene.

The rearrangement links TRBV9 to TRBJ2-5, with D possibly TRBD2 on 5 matching bases. The CDR3 is made up of 13 amino acids. The V and J ends lost 8 bases and 5 bases respectively, with 16 bases between them. CDR1 SGDLS and CDR2 YYNGEE come from the germline V gene. The CDR3, as DNA: TGTGCCAGTGGGCTGGACTTGGAGGAGACCCAGTACTTC. Residues: CASGLDLEETQYF. Using reference TRBV9 and TRBJ2-5 for the parts outside the CDR3, the full variable domain is DSGVTQTPKHLITATGQRVTLRCSPRSGDLSVYWYQQSLDQGLQFLIQYYNGEERAKGNILERFSAQQFPDLHSELNLSSLELGDSALYFCASGLDLEETQYFGPGTRLLVL.

As regards this clone: Other DNA sequences in this specimen translate into the identical CDR3. The rearrangement uses TRBV13 and TRBJ2-7; the D gene is possibly TRBD1 (6 bases). The CDR3 contains 12 residues. The ends were cut back, 0 bases at V and 7 bases at J, with 7 bases in the middle. Germline CDR1 PRHDT, CDR2 FYEKMQ (reference sequence). Written as DNA, the CDR3 is TGTGCCAGCAGCTTAGGAAGGGGGGAGCAGTACTTC. This encodes CASSLGRGEQYF. The full variable domain, with the rest looked up from reference TRBV13 and TRBJ2-7, is AAGVIQSPRHLIKEKRETATLKCYPIPRHDTVYWYQQGPGQDPQFLISFYEKMQSDKGSIPDRFSAQQFSDYHSELNMSSLELGDSALYFCASSLGRGEQYFGPGTRLTVT.

CDR3 in DNA: TGTGCCAGCAGTTACAGGGGGGGAAACGAGCAGTACTTC. Its translation is CASSYRGGNEQYF. The chain links TRBV6-5 to TRBJ2-7, with D possibly matching TRBD2 (7 bases). V lost 2 bases to trimming and J lost 5 bases, with 10 bases between them. Germline values: CDR1 MNHEY, CDR2 SVGAGI. The CDR3 consists of 13 residues.

This clone was seen only a few times. The same CDR3 can be traced to other DNA sequences in this sample. The V gene is TRBV9, the J gene TRBJ2-7, with D tentatively TRBD2 (6 bases). This CDR3 comprises 14 residues. Between the trimmed V and J ends, which lost 0 bases and 0 bases, there was a span of 7 bases. The germline V gene has CDR1 SGDLS and CDR2 YYNGEE. The CDR3 sequence is CASSVGGDSYEQYF. CDR3 nucleotide sequence: TGTGCCAGCAGCGTAGGCGGGGACTCCTACGAGCAGTACTTC. The full variable domain, completed using reference TRBV9 and TRBJ2-7, is DSGVTQTPKHLITATGQRVTLRCSPRSGDLSVYWYQQSLDQGLQFLIQYYNGEERAKGNILERFSAQQFPDLHSELNLSSLELGDSALYFCASSVGGDSYEQYFGPGTRLTVT.

This clone was counted only a few times. The chain has TRBV12-5 and TRBJ2-5; 12 bases map to TRBD2. CDR1 and CDR2 (germline): LGHNT, FRNRAP. V gave up 1 base and J gave up 2 bases; unmatched junction bases: 5. The CDR3 runs 17 residues. The CDR3 DNA reads TGTGCTAGTGGTTTGGGGACTAGCGGGGCCCCACAAGAGACCCAGTACTTC. It yields the protein CASGLGTSGAPQETQYF.

This sequence joins TRBV11-3 and TRBJ2-5; no definite D call. V dropped 5 bases and J dropped 1 base, with 8 bases sitting between them. The CDR3 contains 13 residues. CDR1 SGHNT and CDR2 YENEEA come from the germline V gene. The CDR3 protein is CASSLSFQETQYF. CDR3 nucleotides: TGTGCCAGCAGCCTTAGCTTCCAAGAGACCCAGTACTTC.

This clone was seen once. The V call is TRBV7-9, the J call TRBJ2-5; D possibly corresponds to TRBD2 (5 bases). CDR1 and CDR2 (germline): SEHNR, FQNEAQ (reference sequence). Trimming cost V 8 bases and J 2 bases, with 9 bases left between them. This CDR3 has 12 residues. In DNA, the CDR3 is TGTGCCAGCGGCGGACTTCAAGAGACCCAGTACTTC. Residues: CASGGLQETQYF.

The genes are TRBV12-3 or TRBV12-4 and TRBJ2-7; the D gene is possibly TRBD1 (6 bases). This CDR3 contains 12 residues. Trimming stripped 7 bases from V and 6 bases from J, with 13 bases between. In DNA form, the CDR3 reads TGTGCCAGCACCGGACAGTCTTTCGAGCAGTACTTC. It encodes CASTGQSFEQYF.

The chain has TRBV4-1 and TRBJ2-1; 14 nucleotides line up with TRBD2. Germline trimming cut 4 bases from V and 0 bases from J; bases unmatched to any gene: 11. This CDR3 comprises 20 residues. From germline, CDR1 is MGHRA and CDR2 YSYEKL. The CDR3 spells CASSPSTSGGGWSSYNEQFF. The CDR3 nucleotides are TGCGCCAGCAGCCCCTCGACTAGCGGGGGGGGCTGGAGCTCCTACAATGAGCAGTTCTTC.

The V and J genes are TRBV5-1 and TRBJ1-2, with TRBD1 identical over 8 bases. Trimming at V came to 1 base and at J to 4 bases, leaving 3 bases not matched to a gene. CDR3 length equals 14 residues. The germline V gene has CDR1 SGHRS and CDR2 YFSETQ. The chain's CDR3 is CASSLPGGGYGYTF. CDR3 DNA: TGCGCCAGCAGCTTGCCAGGGGGCGGCTATGGCTACACCTTC. The full variable domain, in which reference TRBV5-1 and TRBJ1-2 provide the parts outside the CDR3, is KAGVTQTPRYLIKTRGQQVTLSCSPISGHRSVSWYQQTPGQGLQFLFEYFSETQRNKGNFPGRFSGRQFSNSRSEMNVSTLELGDSALYLCASSLPGGGYGYTFGSGTRLTVV.

The chain combines TRBV2 with TRBJ1-6; TRBD1 is a possible D gene (5 bases). V was trimmed by 5 bases and J by 1 base, leaving 9 bases between them. CDR1 and CDR2 from the germline V gene are SNHLY and FYNNEI. The CDR3 sequence is 15 residues long. The CDR3 DNA is TGTGCCAGCAGTCCCAGGGAATCCTATAATTCACCCCTCCACTTT. This gives the protein CASSPRESYNSPLHF.